This TCR beta chain was observed in a study of cytomegalovirus exposure and HLA in healthy donors. The donors were in the approximately 120-subject validation cohort; that cohort was separate from the roughly 700-subject first cohort. The table lists this clone with a count of one. The antigen is undetermined. Only in-frame clones appear in the TCRdb table, and some are missing; sequencing was by immunoSEQ multiplex PCR. The sample contains roughly 130,000 clones, 88% of which appear only once. Study results and limitations: Rare TCR sequences predominated, though certain public TCRs were found in many donors.

CDR3 length: 13 residues. The ends lost 1 base at V and 10 bases at J; junction bases unmatched: 3. Germline V gives CDR1 SGHTA, CDR2 FQGTGA. What was sequenced was PBMCs. The V call is TRBV7-3, the J call TRBJ2-1; the match to TRBD2 covers 8 bases. This clonotype originated in a man aged 25-45 years in good health and CMV-seronegative. The CDR3 DNA reads as TGTGCCAGCAGCTTAAGGGGACTAGGCGAGCAGTTCTTC. Translated, it gives CASSLRGLGEQFF.